Each of the 24 T cell receptor beta chains below was sequenced from the same sample in a study of T cell responses to AZD1222 COVID-19 vaccine. The table came from immunoSEQ multiplex PCR; TCRdb's copy has only in-frame clones and leaves some out. The table has under 100,000 clones, about 86% seen once. The source material was peripheral blood, sampled on day 0 of AZD1222 vaccination. The receptors stem from an adult in good health.

The chain joins TRBV3-1 (or the pseudogene TRBV3-2) to TRBJ2-1; no reliable D call. The V gene lost 0 bases and the J gene lost 4 bases, with 7 bases spanning the gap. CDR1 and CDR2 (germline): LGHDT, YNNKEL (reference sequence). The CDR3 loop spans 14 amino acids. CDR3 DNA: TGTGCCAGCAGCCAAGATGGGGTATACAATGAGCAGTTCTTC. Translated: CASSQDGVYNEQFF.

The CDR3 protein is CASSLDTYEQYF. CDR3 DNA: TGTGCCAGCAGCTTAGATACCTACGAGCAGTACTTC. This chain uses TRBV11-2 with TRBJ2-7; D gene uncertain. Germline V gene lookup returns CDR1 SGHAT and CDR2 FQNNGV. The CDR3 consists of 12 residues. Trimming took 0 bases from V and 2 from J, leaving 2 bases between them. Complete variable domain (other parts from reference TRBV11-2 and TRBJ2-7): EAGVAQSPRYKIIEKRQSVAFWCNPISGHATLYWYQQILGQGPKLLIQFQNNGVVDDSQLPKDRFSAERLKGVDSTLKIQPAKLEDSAVYLCASSLDTYEQYFGPGTRLTVT.

This chain connects TRBV9 to TRBJ2-3, with TRBD2 as a possible D gene (6 bases). This CDR3 spans 16 amino acids. V lost 0 bases and J 1 base, leaving 12 bases between the germline ends. The germline gives CDR1 SGDLS, CDR2 YYNGEE. This CDR3 is CASSVGLGGGTDTQYF. CDR3 bases: TGTGCCAGCAGCGTAGGGTTAGGAGGGGGCACAGATACGCAGTATTTT. Complete variable domain (other parts from reference TRBV9 and TRBJ2-3): DSGVTQTPKHLITATGQRVTLRCSPRSGDLSVYWYQQSLDQGLQFLIQYYNGEERAKGNILERFSAQQFPDLHSELNLSSLELGDSALYFCASSVGLGGGTDTQYFGPGTRLTVL.

This clone was counted a few times. The chain employs TRBV20-1 and TRBJ2-5, with D hard to call. The V gene lost 6 bases and the J gene lost 1 base, with 6 bases spanning the gap. CDR1 is DFQATT and CDR2 is SNEGSKA in the germline V gene (reference sequence). CDR3 length: 11 amino acids. CDR3 residues: CSAPRQETQYF. The CDR3 DNA reads TGCAGTGCCCCCCGCCAAGAGACCCAGTACTTC.

The chain uses TRBV7-2 and TRBJ2-2; possibly TRBD2 for D (6 bases). Deletions cut 5 bases from V and 2 bases from J, with 15 bases between. Germline values: CDR1 SGHTA, CDR2 FQGNSA. The CDR3 extends over 16 amino acids. Here the CDR3 reads CASSPTARGNTGELFF. The DNA of the CDR3 is TGTGCCAGCAGCCCTACGGCGCGGGGTAACACCGGGGAGCTGTTTTTT.

The chain recombines TRBV29-1 with TRBJ1-2; perhaps TRBD1 as D (5 bases). This CDR3 is 13 amino acids long. The germline V and J ends were trimmed by 4 bases and 5 bases, with 14 bases remaining between them. Germline values: CDR1 SQVTM, CDR2 ANQGSEA. The CDR3: CSVAVTGGYGYTF. In DNA, the CDR3 is TGCAGCGTTGCGGTAACAGGCGGGTATGGCTACACCTTC.

The V gene is TRBV27, the J gene TRBJ1-1; TRBD1 is a possible D gene (6 bases). This CDR3 region has 18 residues. Germline CDR1 and CDR2: MNHEY and SMNVEV (reference sequence). Trimming shortened V by 3 bases and J by 3 bases, and 23 bases separated the two germline ends. The CDR3 sequence is CASSFTGYFSSLYTEAFF. CDR3 nucleotides: TGTGCCAGCAGTTTCACAGGGTACTTCTCCTCCCTTTACACTGAAGCTTTCTTT.

This clone has a single count. The chain employs TRBV4-1 and TRBJ2-7, with 13 bases that match TRBD2. The V gene's germline CDR1 is MGHRA and CDR2 YSYEKL. V shed 5 bases, J shed 3 bases, and the junction held 1 base outside the gene matches. CDR3 length equals 14 residues. CDR3 region: CASSRTSGSYEQYF. CDR3 coding DNA: TGCGCCAGCAGCAGGACTAGCGGGAGCTACGAGCAGTACTTC.

The chain joins TRBV7-9 to TRBJ1-1, with D perhaps matching TRBD1 (6 bases). V shed 5 bases and J shed 0 bases, with 10 bases lying between them. Germline CDR1 is SEHNR and CDR2 is FQNEAQ (reference sequence). The CDR3 is 14 residues long. The CDR3 nucleotides read TGTGCCAGCAGCGCACAGGGTCTGAACACTGAAGCTTTCTTT. It translates to CASSAQGLNTEAFF.

The V gene is TRBV6-2 or TRBV6-3, the J gene TRBJ2-3; 7 bases are shared with TRBD2. Germline loops: CDR1 MNHEY, CDR2 SVGEGT. The CDR3 loop spans 15 amino acids. V trimming: 2 bases; J trimming: 5 bases; junction bases outside the gene matches: 7. CDR3 DNA sequence: TGTGCCAGCAGTTACCCAAGACTAGCAGGAGATACGCAGTATTTT. Protein sequence: CASSYPRLAGDTQYF.

The chain uses TRBV25-1 and TRBJ1-4; possible D gene TRBD1, 6 bases. The CDR3 is made up of 18 amino acids. V was shortened by 5 bases and J by 7 bases, with 26 bases between the two germline ends. Germline V gene lookup returns CDR1 MGHDK and CDR2 SYGVNS. For the CDR3, the DNA is TGTGCCAGCAGTTCCCTGGGTGGGGGCGCTGGTTTTGGTGAAAAACTGTTTTTT. The encoded protein is CASSSLGGGAGFGEKLFF. The entire variable domain, with the rest obtained from reference TRBV25-1 and TRBJ1-4, is as follows: EADIYQTPRYLVIGTGKKITLECSQTMGHDKMYWYQQDPGMELHLIHYSYGVNSTEKGDLSSESTVSRIRTEHFPLTLESARPSHTSQYLCASSSLGGGAGFGEKLFFGSGTQLSVL.

The chain links TRBV6-5 to TRBJ2-1; a weak D match, TRBD1 (5 bases). Germline V lookup: CDR1 MNHEY, CDR2 SVGAGI. With 6 bases removed from V and 5 bases from J, the gap between germline ends came to 14 bases. The CDR3 extends over 14 amino acids. The CDR3 here is CASSWSTGNNEQFF. The CDR3 nucleotides are TGTGCCAGCAGCTGGTCAACAGGCAACAATGAGCAGTTCTTC.

This chain uses TRBV19 with TRBJ2-5; possible D gene TRBD2, 6 bases. The CDR3 is made up of 14 amino acids. V was trimmed by 7 bases and J by 0 bases, leaving 12 bases between them. Germline V gene lookup returns CDR1 LNHDA and CDR2 SQIVND (reference sequence). In nucleotides, the CDR3 is TGTGCCAGTAAGGGAGCGGGTGACCAAGAGACCCAGTACTTC. It is translated as CASKGAGDQETQYF.

The CDR3 bases are TGTGCCAGCAGTAACCTCCGGAACACTGAAGCTTTCTTT. Its translation is CASSNLRNTEAFF. The rearrangement uses TRBV6-2 or TRBV6-3 and TRBJ1-1; no definite D call. CDR3 size: 13 residues. Germline CDR1 MNHEY, CDR2 SVGEGT. Trimming pared 5 bases from V and 1 base from J, leaving 8 bases between.

The gene calls are TRBV5-4 and TRBJ1-2; the D gene is possibly TRBD1 (5 bases). The CDR3 runs 14 residues. The germline V gene has CDR1 SGHNT and CDR2 YYREEE (reference sequence). V gave up 4 bases and J gave up 3 bases, with 13 bases separating them. The CDR3 sequence is CASSPPGRDYGYTF. For the CDR3, the DNA is TGTGCCAGCAGCCCACCGGGACGGGACTATGGCTACACCTTC.

The chain is built from TRBV11-2 and TRBJ1-1, with a tentative D call TRBD1 (5 bases). The CDR3 loop spans 14 amino acids. CDR1 is SGHAT and CDR2 is FQNNGV in the germline V gene. Trimming removed 5 bases from V and 5 bases from J, with 15 bases in between. The CDR3 DNA reads as TGTGCCAGCAGCCGACAGTCCCGGAGAACTGAAGCTTTCTTT. Translated, it gives CASSRQSRRTEAFF.

This clone was observed a handful of times. The chain has TRBV24-1 and TRBJ1-2; TRBD1 matches 10 bases. From germline, CDR1 is KGHDR and CDR2 SFDVKD. The CDR3 runs to 15 residues. The V segment lost 3 bases and the J segment 4 bases; nucleotides outside the gene matches: 4. The CDR3 region has the DNA TGTGCCACCAGTGATGGACAGGGGGTTAGCTATGGCTACACCTTC. It is translated as CATSDGQGVSYGYTF.

The chain recombines TRBV7-9 with TRBJ2-1; 8 bases match TRBD2. The CDR3 contains 15 residues. Germline CDR1 is SEHNR and CDR2 is FQNEAQ (reference sequence). V was clipped by 4 bases and J by 2 bases; unmatched bases: 4. The chain's CDR3 is CASSWSGSPYNEQFF. For the CDR3, the DNA is TGTGCCAGCAGCTGGAGCGGGAGTCCCTACAATGAGCAGTTCTTC.

This clone showed up just a few times. The chain recombines TRBV28 with TRBJ1-2, with D tentatively TRBD1 (5 bases). There are 14 residues in the CDR3. CDR1 and CDR2 (germline): MDHEN, SYDVKM. Deletions cut 7 bases from V and 4 bases from J, with 16 bases between. The CDR3 loop is CASISGILSYGYTF. The CDR3 nucleotides are TGTGCCAGCATTTCAGGGATTTTAAGCTATGGCTACACCTTC.

CDR3 coding DNA: TGTGCCAGCAGTTACGAAAGGGGCGGTTACAATGAGCAGTTCTTC. Protein: CASSYERGGYNEQFF. This chain joins TRBV6-5 and TRBJ2-1; D may be TRBD1 (5 bases). This CDR3 region has 15 residues. Trimming took off 2 bases at V and 4 bases at J, with 12 bases between the two ends. CDR1 MNHEY and CDR2 SVGAGI come from the germline V gene.

This chain uses TRBV29-1 with TRBJ2-7; the D call may be TRBD1 or TRBD2 (7 bases each). V was clipped by 7 bases and J by 4 bases, with 17 bases between them. The CDR3 has 13 amino acids. Germline CDR1 SQVTM, CDR2 ANQGSEA. The CDR3 DNA follows: TGCAGCGCGGAGGGCAGGGGGGGTTACGAGCAGTACTTC. This gives the protein CSAEGRGGYEQYF.

As DNA, the CDR3 is TGCGCCAGCAGCCTGGACCTTTTGGGGGATACGCAGTATTTT. It yields the protein CASSLDLLGDTQYF. V and J are TRBV5-1 and TRBJ2-3; D gene uncertain. Germline values: CDR1 SGHRS, CDR2 YFSETQ. V was shortened by 4 bases and J by 6 bases, with 15 bases between the two germline ends. The CDR3 contains 14 residues.

The chain carries TRBV9 and TRBJ2-3; D is ambiguous. V was pared by 1 base and J by 0 bases, with 9 bases between. Germline-derived CDR1 and CDR2 are SGDLS and YYNGEE. The CDR3 loop spans 15 amino acids. CDR3 coding DNA: TGTGCCAGCAGCGTAACCCCCAGCAGCACAGATACGCAGTATTTT. Encoded protein: CASSVTPSSTDTQYF.

This clone was observed a few times. The chain links TRBV11-2 to TRBJ2-7; D gene ambiguous. The CDR3 is 16 residues long. V was clipped by 0 bases and J by 3 bases, with 15 bases between them. Germline V CDR1 and CDR2: SGHAT, FQNNGV. CDR3 amino acids: CASSLEIPGRNYEQYF. CDR3 nucleotide sequence: TGTGCCAGCAGCTTAGAGATTCCAGGTAGGAACTACGAGCAGTACTTC.